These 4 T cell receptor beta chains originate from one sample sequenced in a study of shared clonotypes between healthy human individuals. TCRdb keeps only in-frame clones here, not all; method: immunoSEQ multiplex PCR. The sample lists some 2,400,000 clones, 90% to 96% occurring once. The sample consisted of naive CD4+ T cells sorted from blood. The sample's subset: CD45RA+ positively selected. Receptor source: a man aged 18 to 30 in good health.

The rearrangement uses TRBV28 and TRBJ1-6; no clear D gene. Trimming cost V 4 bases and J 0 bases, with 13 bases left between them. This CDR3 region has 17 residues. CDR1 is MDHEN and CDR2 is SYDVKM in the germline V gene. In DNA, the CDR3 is TGTGCCAGCAGTTGGGCTGCCGATAGCTCCTATAATTCACCCCTCCACTTT. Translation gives CASSWAADSSYNSPLHF.

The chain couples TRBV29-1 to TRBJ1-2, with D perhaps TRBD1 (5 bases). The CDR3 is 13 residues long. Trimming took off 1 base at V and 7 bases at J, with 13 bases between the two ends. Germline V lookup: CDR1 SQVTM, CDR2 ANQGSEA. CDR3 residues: CSVEVSRGRGYTF. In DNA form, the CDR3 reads TGCAGCGTTGAAGTATCAAGGGGACGTGGCTACACCTTC.

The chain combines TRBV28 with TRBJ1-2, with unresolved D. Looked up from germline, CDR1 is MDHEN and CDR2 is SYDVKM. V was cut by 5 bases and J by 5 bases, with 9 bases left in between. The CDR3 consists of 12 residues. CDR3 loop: CASSVARYGYTF. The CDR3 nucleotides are TGTGCCAGCAGTGTAGCCAGGTATGGCTACACCTTC.

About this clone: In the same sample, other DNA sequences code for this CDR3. The DNA of the CDR3 is TGTGCCAGCGGTTACAATGAGCAGTTCTTC. Translating gives CASGYNEQFF. The chain employs TRBV6-1 and TRBJ2-1; D is uncertain. Deletions cut 8 bases from V and 4 bases from J, with 3 bases between. This CDR3 is 10 amino acids long. Germline V gene sequence: CDR1 MNHNS, CDR2 SASEGT.